One sample yielded the 30 T cell receptor beta chains listed below, sequenced in a study of somatic mutations in cytotoxic T cells in rheumatoid arthritis. Some clones are missing from TCRdb's copy, which holds only in-frame ones; the method was immunoSEQ multiplex PCR. The data contain some 2,000 clones, 85% of them singletons. Specimen: CD8+ T cells sorted from blood. These receptors were collected from a woman in her seventies with rheumatoid arthritis.

This clone was counted once. This chain joins TRBV7-9 and TRBJ2-2, with 7 nucleotides matching TRBD1. The J segment lost 3 bases and the V segment lost 4 bases, leaving 5 bases of the junction unmatched. In germline, CDR1 is SEHNR, CDR2 FQNEAQ (reference sequence). This CDR3 contains 15 residues. The CDR3 coding sequence is TGTGCCAGCAGCTCTACGGGACAGTACACCGGGGAGCTGTTTTTT. Its translation is CASSSTGQYTGELFF.

This clone was recorded only once. The chain has TRBV27 and TRBJ2-2, with a possible D match to TRBD2 (6 bases). CDR1 is MNHEY, CDR2 SMNVEV, per germline (reference sequence). V was pared by 7 bases and J by 4 bases, with 10 bases between. The CDR3 length is 13 residues. The CDR3 protein is CASTGGSTGELFF. CDR3 nucleotides: TGTGCCAGCACCGGGGGTAGCACCGGGGAGCTGTTTTTT.

This clone was observed a handful of times. V and J are TRBV5-4 and TRBJ2-7; 10 bases agree with TRBD2. Per germline, CDR1 SGHNT and CDR2 YYREEE (reference sequence). The CDR3 has 15 residues. With V trimmed by 4 bases and J by 2 bases, 6 bases remained unmatched. The CDR3 spells CASSPGTSVTYEQYF. The CDR3 nucleotides read TGTGCCAGCAGCCCCGGGACTAGCGTTACCTACGAGCAGTACTTC.

V usage is TRBV4-3 and J usage is TRBJ2-1; 12 bases agree with TRBD2. CDR1 is LGHNA and CDR2 is YSLEER in the germline V gene. CDR3 size: 22 residues. V gave up 3 bases and J gave up 5 bases; unmatched junction bases: 23. The CDR3 DNA is TGCGCCAGCAGCCACCAAGGGGTACTAGCGGGAGGAAGGGAGGGGATTGACAATGAGCAGTTCTTC. Its protein is CASSHQGVLAGGREGIDNEQFF.

The chain recombines TRBV7-9 with TRBJ2-1; D unresolved. Germline V CDR1 and CDR2: SEHNR, FQNEAQ (reference sequence). The V end lost 5 bases, the J end lost 6 bases, and 14 bases lay between the germline ends. The CDR3 loop spans 14 amino acids. The CDR3 DNA is TGTGCCAGCAGCGGGCCCCCGGCCTCCAATGAGCAGTTCTTC. Its protein product is CASSGPPASNEQFF.

The chain carries TRBV7-6 and TRBJ2-7; possible D gene TRBD1, 6 bases. The CDR3 contains 15 residues. Germline loops: CDR1 SGHVS, CDR2 FNYEAQ. The V and J ends lost 5 bases and 1 base respectively, with 15 bases between them. The CDR3 nucleotides read TGTGCCAGCAGCGATACCACAGGGCCATCCTACGAGCAGTACTTC. Amino acids: CASSDTTGPSYEQYF.

The V and J genes are TRBV4-1 and TRBJ2-7; D is possibly TRBD2 (6 bases). V lost 4 bases, J lost 7 bases, and 14 bases lay in between. CDR1 MGHRA and CDR2 YSYEKL come from the germline V gene. The CDR3 is 13 residues long. The CDR3 loop reads CASSPLEAGEQYF. CDR3 nucleotide sequence: TGCGCCAGCAGCCCCTTGGAGGCGGGGGAGCAGTACTTC.

This clone was counted a single time. J is TRBJ1-2 and V is TRBV29-1, with D possibly matching TRBD1 (5 bases). CDR1 SQVTM and CDR2 ANQGSEA come from the germline V gene. V was pared by 6 bases and J by 2 bases, with 16 bases between. The CDR3 contains 14 residues. CDR3 sequence: CSVLGGDANYGYTF. DNA for the CDR3: TGCAGCGTCCTCGGAGGGGACGCCAACTATGGCTACACCTTC.

The rearrangement uses TRBV29-1 and TRBJ2-2, with D uncertain. CDR1 and CDR2 (germline): SQVTM, ANQGSEA. The CDR3 loop spans 15 amino acids. Deletions cut 2 bases from V and 5 bases from J, with 15 bases between. This CDR3 reads CSVELENRVTGELFF. In DNA form, the CDR3 reads TGCAGCGTTGAACTCGAGAACAGAGTGACCGGGGAGCTGTTTTTT.

This clone showed up just a few times. The J gene is TRBJ2-5, the V gene TRBV6-6; maybe TRBD2 (6 bases). Per germline, CDR1 MNHNY and CDR2 SVGAGI (reference sequence). Trimming stripped 6 bases from V and 10 bases from J, with 21 bases between. The length of the CDR3 is 14 residues. CDR3 nucleotides: TGTGCCAGCAGACCCCTTGGGGGAGGTGGTGACCAGTACTTC. This translates into CASRPLGGGGDQYF.

This chain joins TRBV11-3 and TRBJ2-1; 10 bases agree with TRBD1. The CDR3 extends over 16 amino acids. After removal of 4 bases from V and 6 bases from J, the junction contained 9 bases not matched to a gene. The germline V gene has CDR1 SGHNT and CDR2 YENEEA. As DNA, the CDR3 is TGTGCCAGCAGCTGGGAGCGACAGGGGGCTGCCAATGAGCAGTTCTTC. This gives the protein CASSWERQGAANEQFF.

The genes are TRBV7-6 and TRBJ2-2, with a possible D match to TRBD1 (5 bases). The germline V gene has CDR1 SGHVS and CDR2 FNYEAQ. Trimming took off 1 base at V and 2 bases at J, with 11 bases between the two ends. The length of the CDR3 is 16 residues. In nucleotides, the CDR3 is TGTGCCAGCAGCTTAGAAGGGGTGATTAACACCGGGGAGCTGTTTTTT. Translated, it gives CASSLEGVINTGELFF.

This clone was recorded once. This chain links TRBV6-1 with TRBJ2-5, with TRBD2 matching 10 bases. From germline, CDR1 is MNHNS and CDR2 SASEGT. V gave up 3 bases and J gave up 2 bases; unmatched junction bases: 9. The CDR3 has 17 residues. CDR3 nucleotide sequence: TGTGCCAGCAGTGAGAGGCTAGGACTAGCGGTGCAAGAGACCCAGTACTTC. Encoded protein: CASSERLGLAVQETQYF.

In its sample, this clone was seen a few times. The chain uses TRBV29-1 and TRBJ2-5; TRBD2 matches at 8 bases. The V segment lost 4 bases and the J segment 2 bases; nucleotides outside the gene matches: 6. Germline values: CDR1 SQVTM, CDR2 ANQGSEA. This CDR3 comprises 14 residues. Here the CDR3 reads CSVVDLAGQETQYF. The CDR3 DNA reads as TGCAGCGTTGTGGATTTAGCGGGACAAGAGACCCAGTACTTC. Based on the CDR3 plus reference TRBV29-1 and TRBJ2-5, the full variable domain is SAVISQKPSRDICQRGTSLTIQCQVDSQVTMMFWYRQQPGQSLTLIATANQGSEATYESGFVIDKFPISRPNLTFSTLTVSNMSPEDSSIYLCSVVDLAGQETQYFGPGTRLLVL.

V is TRBV27 and J is TRBJ2-7, with TRBD1 identical over 7 bases. With 5 bases clipped from V and 3 bases from J, the junction kept 7 bases outside the gene matches. The CDR3 consists of 14 residues. Germline CDR1 reads MNHEY; CDR2 reads SMNVEV (reference sequence). The CDR3 DNA sequence: TGTGCCAGCAGTCTCGCGACAGGGAACTACGAGCAGTACTTC. It specifies CASSLATGNYEQYF.

This clone came up a few times. This chain connects TRBV7-8 to TRBJ2-7, with 8 bases lining up with TRBD2. The CDR3 spans 16 residues. The junction had 6 bases not matched to a gene; V was cut back by 0 bases and J by 2 bases. The germline V gene encodes CDR1 SGHVS and CDR2 FQNEAQ. CDR3 sequence: CASSLAGLGVPYEQYF. The CDR3 coding sequence is TGTGCCAGCAGCTTAGCGGGACTAGGGGTACCCTACGAGCAGTACTTC.

Worth noting for this clone: An end of the junction differs from the germline gene, which may be a read error. V and J are TRBV7-7 and TRBJ2-2; TRBD2 matches 10 bases. CDR1 is SSHAT, CDR2 FNYEAQ, per germline (reference sequence). The CDR3 is made up of 18 amino acids. CDR3 region: CASSLAPPSGSLTGELFF. CDR3 in DNA: TGTGCTAGCAGCTTAGCGCCTCCTAGCGGGAGTCTCACCGGGGAGCTGTTTTTT. Full variable domain (outside the CDR3, taken from reference TRBV7-7 and TRBJ2-2): GAGVSQSPRYKVTKRGQDVTLRCDPISSHATLYWYQQALGQGPEFLTYFNYEAQPDKSGLPSDRFSAERPEGSISTLTIQRTEQRDSAMYRCASSLAPPSGSLTGELFFGEGSRLTVL.

The DNA for the CDR3 is TGCAGCGGGACCGGGACAGGGGACCTTGGCTACACCTTC. Its protein product is CSGTGTGDLGYTF. The V and J genes are TRBV29-1 and TRBJ1-2; 10 bases map to TRBD1. The V gene's germline CDR1 is SQVTM and CDR2 ANQGSEA. Germline trimming cut 7 bases from V and 7 bases from J; bases unmatched to any gene: 9. The CDR3 extends over 13 amino acids.

The CDR3 here is CASSLQTGSSHEQYF. The CDR3 region has the DNA TGCGCCAGCAGCTTACAAACAGGGAGTTCCCACGAGCAGTACTTC. V usage is TRBV5-1 and J usage is TRBJ2-7; D possibly corresponds to TRBD1 (6 bases). This CDR3 spans 15 amino acids. Germline V CDR1 and CDR2: SGHRS, YFSETQ. V lost 2 bases, J lost 5 bases, and 17 bases lay in between.

The chain uses TRBV27 and TRBJ2-2; weak D call: TRBD2 (8 bases). V lost 6 bases to trimming and J lost 4 bases, with 27 bases between them. The CDR3 contains 19 residues. Germline V lookup: CDR1 MNHEY, CDR2 SMNVEV (reference sequence). CDR3 amino acids: CASRPGTVMVAGRTGELFF. In DNA form, the CDR3 reads TGTGCCAGCAGACCCGGGACAGTAATGGTAGCGGGGCGCACCGGGGAGCTGTTTTTT.

V gene TRBV27 combines with J gene TRBJ1-1; the D gene is possibly TRBD1 (5 bases). Germline V CDR1 and CDR2: MNHEY, SMNVEV (reference sequence). V lost 8 bases and J 1 base, leaving 8 bases between the germline ends. The CDR3 extends over 12 amino acids. The CDR3 is CASHTGNTEAFF. CDR3 bases: TGTGCCAGCCATACAGGGAACACTGAAGCTTTCTTT.

The genes are TRBV27 and TRBJ1-1; tentatively, D is TRBD1 (5 bases). Trimming pared 1 base from V and 5 bases from J, leaving 14 bases between. From germline, CDR1 is MNHEY and CDR2 SMNVEV (reference sequence). The CDR3 runs to 15 residues. CDR3 residues: CASSLWGDGGTEAFF. CDR3 nucleotides: TGTGCCAGCAGTTTATGGGGAGACGGGGGAACTGAAGCTTTCTTT.

This clone was counted a single time. The V gene is TRBV28, the J gene TRBJ2-2; no clear D. CDR3 size: 14 residues. Trimming stripped 6 bases from V and 1 base from J, with 9 bases between. Germline CDR1 and CDR2: MDHEN and SYDVKM. CDR3 amino acids: CASSPWRNTGELFF. CDR3 DNA: TGTGCCAGCAGCCCTTGGAGGAACACCGGGGAGCTGTTTTTT.

The chain employs TRBV29-1 and TRBJ1-1; D uncertain. This CDR3 region has 15 residues. Trimming cost V 4 bases and J 1 base, with 16 bases left between them. CDR1 is SQVTM, CDR2 ANQGSEA, per germline. CDR3 nucleotide sequence: TGCAGCGTTGTATCCCGGGCGGGGAGGAACACTGAAGCTTTCTTT. Protein product: CSVVSRAGRNTEAFF.

CDR3 coding DNA: TGTGCCATCAGTGACGGGACAGGATCCTACGAGCAGTACTTC. It codes for CAISDGTGSYEQYF. The rearrangement joins TRBV10-3 to TRBJ2-7; TRBD1 matches at 8 bases. The CDR3 is 14 amino acids. The germline CDR1 and CDR2 sequences are ENHRY and SYGVKD. Losses at the gene ends were 3 bases for V and 1 base for J; bases not matched to a gene: 2.

The V and J genes are TRBV7-9 and TRBJ2-5; no reliable D call. Germline loops: CDR1 SEHNR, CDR2 FQNEAQ (reference sequence). Deletions cut 3 bases from V and 2 bases from J, with 10 bases between. CDR3 size: 14 residues. The CDR3 nucleotides are TGTGCCAGCAGCTTGAGTATTCTACAAGAGACCCAGTACTTC. Protein product: CASSLSILQETQYF.

CDR3 region: CASSPREQGNEQFF. CDR3 in DNA: TGTGCCAGCTCACCACGGGAACAGGGGAATGAGCAGTTCTTC. This rearrangement joins TRBV18 to TRBJ2-1, with TRBD1 matching over 7 bases. This CDR3 is built from 14 residues. Germline V gene lookup returns CDR1 KGHSH and CDR2 LQKENI. The J segment lost 7 bases and the V segment lost 1 base, leaving 4 bases of the junction unmatched.

V and J are TRBV6-6 and TRBJ2-7, with 9 bases matching TRBD1. CDR1 is MNHNY, CDR2 SVGAGI, per germline (reference sequence). CDR3 size: 14 residues. Trimming at V came to 4 bases and at J to 7 bases, leaving 8 bases not matched to a gene. The CDR3 spells CASSLEQGAREQYF. The CDR3 coding sequence is TGTGCCAGCAGTTTAGAACAGGGGGCGCGAGAGCAGTACTTC.

This chain uses TRBV7-9 with TRBJ2-7; 7 bases align to TRBD1. Germline values: CDR1 SEHNR, CDR2 FQNEAQ (reference sequence). This CDR3 region has 15 residues. The trim removed 8 bases at V and 3 bases at J, leaving 13 bases unmatched. CDR3 in amino acids: CASSPPTGRNYEQYF. The CDR3 DNA follows: TGTGCCAGCTCTCCGCCGACAGGGCGCAACTACGAGCAGTACTTC.

This clone was picked up one time. The V gene is TRBV7-2, the J gene TRBJ1-2, with D possibly TRBD1 on 5 matching bases. Trimming removed 3 bases from V and 4 bases from J, with 12 bases in between. The length of the CDR3 is 14 residues. Germline assignment: CDR1 SGHTA and CDR2 FQGNSA. CDR3 in amino acids: CASSLDIGSYGYTF. CDR3 DNA: TGTGCCAGCAGCTTGGACATCGGGAGCTATGGCTACACCTTC.